This T cell receptor beta chain was retrieved from a study of radiotherapy plus CTLA-4 blockade in lung cancer. Trimming shortened V by 0 bases and J by 4 bases, and 13 bases separated the two germline ends. The CDR3 sequence is 15 residues long. CDR1 is SGHRS and CDR2 is YFSETQ in the germline V gene. Generated by immunoSEQ multiplex PCR, the TCRdb table keeps only in-frame clones and is missing some. This sample has about 97,000 clones; about four fifths occur once, and the top ten carry roughly 2.8%. The V gene is TRBV5-1, the J gene TRBJ2-5; possibly TRBD2 for D (6 bases). This clonotype originated in a human donor with non-small cell lung cancer who had a partial response to radiotherapy plus ipilimumab. Some clones in this sample may be carry-over from other donors' samples. Sequenced here: peripheral blood, sampled from a patient treated with radiotherapy plus ipilimumab. The CDR3 here is CASSLDVGSSETQYF. CDR3 bases: TGCGCCAGCAGCTTGGACGTCGGGAGTTCAGAGACCCAGTACTTC.